This T cell receptor beta chain derives from a study of T cell responses to AZD1222 COVID-19 vaccine. Study conclusions and caveats: Baseline seropositives among AZD1222 recipients totaled only six or seven.

This CDR3 has 13 residues. Trimming shortened V by 8 bases and J by 5 bases, and 13 bases separated the two germline ends. Germline loops: CDR1 LNHDA, CDR2 SQIVND (reference sequence). Clones were sequenced by immunoSEQ multiplex PCR, and TCRdb holds only the in-frame ones, with some missing. Of tens of thousands of clones in the sample, 75% to 90% were seen once. Points on this clone: The target antigen is unknown.

This rearrangement joins TRBV19 to TRBJ1-5, with D perhaps TRBD1 (5 bases). The specimen comprised peripheral blood, sampled on day 0 of AZD1222 vaccination. This TCR was sampled from an adult in good health. CDR3 in DNA: TGTGCCAGTCTACACCGAGGGGATCAGCCCCAGCATTTT. It specifies CASLHRGDQPQHF.